The rows below give T cell receptor beta chains drawn from one sample of a study of cytotoxic CD8 clonotypes in ibrutinib-treated CLL. Using immunoSEQ multiplex PCR, the repertoire was profiled, and TCRdb retains in-frame clones only, with some absent. Among about 180,000 clones, less than 85% were seen once, and the ten largest hold over 4.5%. Sequenced here: PBMCs, sampled after 24 months of ibrutinib treatment. These receptors originate from a human donor with chronic lymphocytic leukemia. Both conserved end residues are part of each CDR3. D genes are given only for firm matches. Rows give clone size only sometimes, using once, few, many, or a class for an expanded clone.

V	J	size	D	length	CDR3	DNA
TRBV18	TRBJ1-4	once	NA	13	CASSPGLKEKLFF	TGTGCCAGCTCACCAGGGTTAAAGGAAAAACTGTTTTTT
TRBV11-1	TRBJ2-5	NA	TRBD1	16	CASSFGDRGAQETQYF	TGTGCCAGCAGCTTTGGGGACAGGGGAGCGCAGGAGACCCAGTACTTC
TRBV18	TRBJ1-5	NA	TRBD1	15	CASSETGRSNQPQHF	TGTGCCAGCTCAGAGACAGGGCGAAGCAATCAGCCCCAGCATTTT
TRBV11-3	TRBJ1-3	NA	NA	15	CASSFGQGTGNTIYF	TGTGCCAGCAGCTTCGGCCAGGGCACTGGAAACACCATATATTTT
TRBV7-2	TRBJ2-2	few	TRBD1	15	CASSLRQGHTGELFF	TGTGCCAGCAGCTTACGACAGGGGCACACCGGGGAGCTGTTTTTT
TRBV5-1	TRBJ1-1	NA	NA	14	CASSRGAGNTEAFF	TGCGCCAGCAGCCGCGGAGCAGGGAACACTGAAGCTTTCTTT
TRBV5-4	TRBJ2-7	NA	TRBD2	16	CASSLAPGLATNEQYF	TGTGCCAGCAGCTTGGCTCCGGGACTAGCGACCAACGAGCAGTACTTC
TRBV4-3	TRBJ1-4	few	TRBD1	17	CASSPIGQAEFNEKLFF	TGCGCCAGCAGCCCGATCGGACAGGCGGAATTTAATGAAAAACTGTTTTTT
TRBV19	TRBJ1-4	once	NA	15	CASKDRGGSYEKLFF	TGTGCCAGTAAAGACCGAGGGGGGAGTTATGAAAAACTGTTTTTT
TRBV19	TRBJ2-3	NA	TRBD2	15	CASSPRLAGTDTQYF	TGTGCCAGTAGTCCCCGACTAGCGGGGACAGATACGCAGTATTTT
TRBV18	TRBJ2-2	NA	NA	14	CAARPGVNTGELFF	TGTGCCGCCAGGCCCGGGGTGAACACCGGGGAGCTGTTTTTT
TRBV20-1	TRBJ1-4	NA	NA	11	CSARVPGTPIF	TGCAGTGCTAGAGTTCCCGGGACTCCTATTTTT
TRBV5-1	TRBJ1-1	NA	NA	14	CASSLVAGSTEAFF	TGCGCCAGCAGCTTGGTGGCAGGGAGCACTGAAGCTTTCTTT
TRBV5-1	TRBJ2-7	NA	NA	15	CASKESGSNSYEQYF	TGCGCCAGCAAAGAGAGTGGGAGTAACTCCTACGAGCAGTACTTC
TRBV4-3	TRBJ1-2	NA	TRBD1	17	CASSQSGTGGRIYGYTF	TGCGCCAGCAGCCAATCCGGGACAGGGGGCCGGATCTATGGCTACACCTTC
TRBV6-1	TRBJ2-1	NA	TRBD1	14	CASSNRTGGNEQFF	TGTGCCAGCAGTAACCGGACAGGGGGCAATGAGCAGTTCTTC
TRBV7-2	TRBJ2-7	once	NA	14	CASSPRRDSGEQYF	TGTGCCAGCAGCCCCCGCAGGGACTCGGGCGAGCAGTACTTC
TRBV19	TRBJ1-1	once	NA	13	CASIPGSGTEAFF	TGTGCCAGTATCCCGGGGTCGGGGACTGAAGCTTTCTTT
TRBV5-1	TRBJ2-1	NA	TRBD2	16	CASSLGPRTSVEEQFF	TGCGCCAGCAGCTTGGGGCCTCGGACTAGCGTCGAAGAGCAGTTCTTC
TRBV29-1	TRBJ2-3	NA	NA	14	CSVEGFSYTDTQYF	TGCAGCGTTGAGGGGTTCTCCTACACAGATACGCAGTATTTT
TRBV10-3	TRBJ1-5	NA	NA	16	CAISESNRGSKQPQHF	TGTGCCATCAGTGAGTCGAATCGGGGTTCGAAGCAGCCCCAGCATTTT
TRBV6-6	TRBJ1-1	NA	NA	13	CASSYSRGTEAFF	TGTGCCAGCAGTTACTCTCGCGGCACTGAAGCTTTCTTT
TRBV10-3	TRBJ2-6	NA	NA	18	CAIRPSGRGGAGANVLTF	TGTGCCATCAGGCCATCGGGCAGGGGAGGAGCTGGGGCCAACGTCCTGACTTTC
TRBV7-9	TRBJ1-4	NA	TRBD1	17	CASSPRGRQGANEKLFF	TGTGCCAGCAGCCCCCGGGGTAGACAGGGTGCTAATGAAAAACTGTTTTTT
TRBV6-5	TRBJ1-1	NA	NA	13	CASSLRGNTEAFF	TGTGCCAGCAGCTTAAGAGGGAACACTGAAGCTTTCTTT
TRBV30	TRBJ2-2	NA	NA	13	CAWSVSGAGELFF	TGTGCCTGGAGTGTTTCTGGGGCCGGGGAGCTGTTTTTT
TRBV6-6	TRBJ2-2	NA	NA	14	CASSYSSGEEELFF	TGTGCCAGCAGTTACTCGTCAGGGGAGGAGGAGCTGTTTTTT
TRBV7-9	TRBJ1-2	NA	NA	16	CASSLVGGSSNYGYTF	TGTGCCAGCAGCTTAGTTGGGGGCTCCTCTAACTATGGCTACACCTTC
TRBV7-6	TRBJ2-3	few	NA	18	CASSLAPAILSSTDTQYF	TGTGCCAGCAGCTTAGCGCCGGCTATTCTATCTAGCACAGATACGCAGTATTTT
TRBV29-1	TRBJ2-7	NA	NA	16	CSARGLWRGSSYEQYF	TGCAGCGCCCGAGGTTTGTGGAGGGGAAGCTCCTACGAGCAGTACTTC
TRBV19	TRBJ1-2	NA	TRBD1	15	CASRGPLDSGGGYTF	TGTGCCAGCAGGGGACCGCTTGATTCAGGGGGCGGCTACACCTTC
TRBV7-9	TRBJ1-2	once	NA	15	CASSLSVRGNYGYTF	TGTGCCAGCAGCTTATCTGTCAGGGGCAACTATGGCTACACCTTC
TRBV5-1	TRBJ2-7	NA	TRBD1	14	CASSLGDSSYEQYF	TGCGCCAGCAGCTTGGGGGACAGCTCCTACGAGCAGTACTTC
TRBV5-6	TRBJ1-4	NA	TRBD1	14	CASSLGTGNEKLFF	TGTGCCAGCAGCTTAGGGACAGGGAATGAAAAACTGTTTTTT
TRBV11-2	TRBJ2-7	NA	TRBD2	15	CASSPTAGASYEQYF	TGTGCCAGCAGCCCCACCGCGGGAGCGTCCTACGAGCAGTACTTC
TRBV7-8	TRBJ2-3	NA	TRBD2	15	CASRVGLAATDTQYF	TGTGCCAGCAGGGTGGGACTAGCGGCCACAGATACGCAGTATTTT
TRBV5-1	TRBJ1-1	few	NA	14	CASSFSGRNTEAFF	TGCGCCAGCAGCTTTTCGGGCCGGAACACTGAAGCTTTCTTT
TRBV29-1	TRBJ1-2	NA	NA	16	CSVEDSKGSGLYGYTF	TGCAGCGTTGAAGATTCAAAAGGGTCGGGACTCTATGGCTACACCTTC
TRBV7-2	TRBJ1-2	NA	NA	14	CASSPGPGSYGYTF	TGTGCCAGCAGCCCGGGGCCCGGGAGCTATGGCTACACCTTC
TRBV7-9	TRBJ1-5	NA	NA	13	CASSTGFYQPQHF	TGTGCCAGCAGCACAGGTTTCTATCAGCCCCAGCATTTT
TRBV30	TRBJ1-4	NA	NA	17	CAWSGDLLYLANEKLFF	TGTGCCTGGAGTGGGGATTTATTATACCTCGCTAATGAAAAACTGTTTTTT
TRBV5-1	TRBJ2-7	NA	NA	12	CASPRAVYEQYF	TGCGCCAGCCCCAGGGCCGTCTACGAGCAGTACTTC
TRBV7-2	TRBJ1-5	once	NA	15	CASSLLGLNNQPQHF	TGTGCCAGCAGCCTCTTAGGGTTGAACAATCAGCCCCAGCATTTT
TRBV28	TRBJ1-5	few	NA	14	CASRWWGGDQPQHF	TGTGCCAGCAGATGGTGGGGTGGGGATCAGCCCCAGCATTTT